The 30 T cell receptor beta chains listed next were all sequenced from one sample in a study of T cells in Graves' hyperthyroidism and ophthalmopathy. The source material, RNA transcripts, was used to amplify TCR beta CDR3 regions. HTBI primers were used for first-round RT-PCR of the TCR CDR3. TCRdb re-called the multiplex PCR reads through MiXCR, storing one row per CDR3 protein. The table has nearly 750,000 distinct CDR3 sequences, roughly 32% seen once; the top ten hold about a third. The sequenced sample consisted of blood. The receptors derive from a woman aged 40 to 50 with Graves' hyperthyroidism.

A single count supports this clonotype. Lacking the conserved final phenylalanine or tryptophan, this CDR3 likely reflects a read error. Because the CDR3's place on the DNA is in doubt, the DNA is left out and the CDR3 is given as listed by TCRdb. The chain combines TRBV4-1 with TRBJ1-6; TRBD1 is the table's D call and was not checked against the DNA. The germline gives CDR1 MGHRA, CDR2 YSYEKL. The CDR3 numbers 8 amino acids, ends counted. The CDR3 sequence is CASSQAHG.

The chain employs TRBV7-2 and TRBJ2-7; tentative D call: TRBD2 (6 bases). The V end lost 0 bases, the J end lost 7 bases, and 16 bases lay between the germline ends. Germline V CDR1 and CDR2: SGHTA, FQGNSA. There are 15 residues in the CDR3. The CDR3 sequence: CASSLASGLNNEQYF. In DNA, the CDR3 is TGTGCCAGCAGCTTAGCCAGCGGGCTAAACAATGAGCAGTACTTC.

V usage is TRBV12-3 or TRBV12-4 and J usage is TRBJ2-7; D gene ambiguous. V lost 6 bases and J lost 3, with 15 bases in between. The CDR3 consists of 14 residues. CDR3 protein: CASSFGQIIYEQYF. CDR3 nucleotide sequence: TGTGCCAGCAGCTTTGGGCAGATCATCTACGAGCAGTACTTC.

V is TRBV11-2 and J is TRBJ2-5, with D perhaps TRBD2 (5 bases). Trimming took 3 bases from V and 5 from J, leaving 13 bases between them. Germline CDR1 is SGHAT and CDR2 is FQNNGV. This CDR3 has 14 amino acids. The CDR3 nucleotides are TGTGCCAGCAGCTTCGTGGGCCGGAGGGAGACCCAGTACTTC. This translates into CASSFVGRRETQYF.

To note about this clonotype: The junction departs from germline at one end; a sequencing error may be responsible. V gene TRBV7-7 combines with J gene TRBJ2-3, with TRBD1 matching over 9 bases. This CDR3 is 15 amino acids long. Per germline, CDR1 SSHAT and CDR2 FNYEAQ (reference sequence). CDR3 sequence (DNA): TGTGCTAGCAGCCTGACAGGGGGGCGCACAGATACGCAGTATTTT. Its translation: CASSLTGGRTDTQYF. The whole variable domain, filled in from reference TRBV7-7 and TRBJ2-3, reads GAGVSQSPRYKVTKRGQDVTLRCDPISSHATLYWYQQALGQGPEFLTYFNYEAQPDKSGLPSDRFSAERPEGSISTLTIQRTEQRDSAMYRCASSLTGGRTDTQYFGPGTRLTVL.

The gene calls are TRBV6-2 or TRBV6-3 and TRBJ1-6; unclear D gene. V was pared by 2 bases and J by 8 bases, with 13 bases between. The CDR3 sequence is 15 residues long. The germline V gene encodes CDR1 MNHEY and CDR2 SVGEGT. The CDR3 sequence: CASSYLLPGDSPLHF. CDR3 bases: TGTGCCAGCAGTTACCTTCTACCTGGGGATTCACCCCTCCACTTT.

This clonotype was observed a few times. The chain recombines TRBV9 with TRBJ1-2, with TRBD1 matching over 12 bases. Germline assignment: CDR1 SGDLS and CDR2 YYNGEE. The V segment lost 4 bases and the J segment 7 bases; nucleotides outside the gene matches: 11. The CDR3 extends over 16 amino acids. This chain's CDR3 is CASSQGTGGGKGGYTF. The CDR3 bases are TGTGCCAGCAGCCAAGGGACAGGGGGCGGAAAGGGTGGCTACACCTTC.

Regarding this clonotype: An end of the junction differs from the germline gene, which may be a read error. The chain is built from TRBV7-3 and TRBJ2-5; 9 bases are a match to TRBD1. The CDR3 loop spans 14 amino acids. Per the germline V gene, CDR1 is SGHTA and CDR2 is FQGTGA. The CDR3 DNA is TGTGCCAGCAGCCTGGACAGGGGAGTGGAGACCCAGCACTTC. This translates into CASSLDRGVETQHF.

This clonotype was seen a handful of times. This may be a read error: a much more frequent sequence differs by one nucleotide. This chain connects TRBV19 to TRBJ2-6; D is possibly TRBD2 (5 bases). Germline CDR1 is LNHDA and CDR2 is SQIVND (reference sequence). The CDR3 runs to 14 residues. The CDR3 spells CAGRYGAGANVLTF. CDR3 DNA sequence: TGTGCCGGTAGGTACGGGGCTGGGGCCAACGTCCTGACTTTC.

In regard to this clonotype: One end of the junction is discordant with germline, which a read error may explain. The rearrangement uses TRBV7-9 and TRBJ2-7; either TRBD1 or TRBD2 may fit D (5 bases each). CDR3 length equals 17 residues. The germline CDR1 and CDR2 sequences are SEHNR and FQNEAQ (reference sequence). The CDR3 here is CASSQEGPRGSFYEQYF. Written as DNA, the CDR3 is TGCGCCAGCAGCCAAGAGGGTCCGAGGGGTTCTTTCTACGAGCAGTACTTC.

The chain carries TRBV3-1 and TRBJ1-6; D is uncertain. The CDR3 contains 13 residues. The V end lost 3 bases, the J end lost 7 bases, and 7 bases lay between the germline ends. Germline assignment: CDR1 LGHDT and CDR2 YNNKEL (reference sequence). The DNA for the CDR3 is TGTGCCAGCAGCCAGTTTAGGAATTCACCCCTCCACTTT. Its protein is CASSQFRNSPLHF.

In its sample, this clonotype was seen many times. The chain recombines TRBV10-3 with TRBJ1-1; TRBD1 might be the D (6 bases). Germline V gene sequence: CDR1 ENHRY, CDR2 SYGVKD. The CDR3 spans 13 residues. V lost 3 bases and J lost 6, with 11 bases in between. DNA for the CDR3: TGTGCCATCAGTGACGGGGGCGTCTCTGAAGCTTTCTTT. This sequence encodes CAISDGGVSEAFF.

This clonotype was recorded at least ten times. The J gene is TRBJ1-4, the V gene TRBV2, with D unclear. The ends were cut back, 5 bases at V and 0 bases at J, with 7 bases in the middle. CDR3 size: 14 residues. Germline loops: CDR1 SNHLY, CDR2 FYNNEI. CDR3 DNA: TGTGCCAGCAGTTATTTGGCAACTAATGAAAAACTGTTTTTT. This gives the protein CASSYLATNEKLFF.

Notes on this clonotype: Being one base from a much bigger clone, this may be a read error. The rearrangement uses TRBV5-1 and TRBJ2-7; D unclear. The CDR3 runs 14 residues. Germline V gene lookup returns CDR1 SGHRS and CDR2 YFSETQ. Deletions cut 1 base from V and 9 bases from J, with 17 bases between. The CDR3 bases are TGCGCCAGCAGCTTGAACCCCGGGCGAGACGGGCAGTACTTC. Translation gives CASSLNPGRDGQYF.

This clonotype was detected a few times. The chain links TRBV6-1 to TRBJ1-6, with D possibly TRBD1 on 5 matching bases. CDR3 length equals 13 residues. CDR1 is MNHNS and CDR2 is SASEGT in the germline V gene. The V and J ends lost 11 bases and 5 bases respectively, with 13 bases between them. CDR3: CALQGRNNSPLHF. CDR3 DNA sequence: TGTGCCCTCCAGGGACGAAATAATTCACCCCTCCACTTT.

V and J are TRBV5-8 and TRBJ2-7; 7 nucleotides align to TRBD1. From germline, CDR1 is SGHTS and CDR2 YDEGEE. V trimming: 2 bases; J trimming: 0 bases; junction bases outside the gene matches: 5. The CDR3 totals 15 residues. In DNA, the CDR3 is TGTGCCAGCAGCTTTGGACAGGTCAACTCCTACGAGCAGTACTTC. Translated: CASSFGQVNSYEQYF. Complete variable domain (other parts from reference TRBV5-8 and TRBJ2-7): EAGVTQSPTHLIKTRGQQATLRCSPISGHTSVYWYQQALGLGLQFLLWYDEGEERNRGNFPPRFSGRQFPNYSSELNVNALELEDSALYLCASSFGQVNSYEQYFGPGTRLTVT.

This rearrangement joins TRBV7-9 to TRBJ1-1, with no clear D. V lost 5 bases to trimming and J lost 11 bases, with 6 bases between them. The CDR3 runs to 9 residues. Looked up from germline, CDR1 is SEHNR and CDR2 is FQNEAQ (reference sequence). CDR3 sequence (DNA): TGTGCCAGCAGCCTACGGGCTTTCTTT. It translates to CASSLRAFF.

This sequence joins TRBV28 and TRBJ2-7; 9 nucleotides agree with TRBD1. Germline V gives CDR1 MDHEN, CDR2 SYDVKM. Trimming at V came to 4 bases and at J to 0 bases, leaving 7 bases not matched to a gene. This CDR3 is built from 16 residues. The CDR3 DNA sequence: TGTGCCAGCAGTTCTCCCGGGACAGGGCTCTCCTACGAGCAGTACTTC. Its translation: CASSSPGTGLSYEQYF. Filled out from reference TRBV28 and TRBJ2-7, the complete variable domain reads DVKVTQSSRYLVKRTGEKVFLECVQDMDHENMFWYRQDPGLGLRLIYFSYDVKMKEKGDIPEGYSVSREKKERFSLILESASTNQTSMYLCASSSPGTGLSYEQYFGPGTRLTVT.

About this clonotype: This could be a read error, since a much larger clone is one nucleotide away. J is TRBJ2-7 and V is TRBV11-2; 9 bases line up with TRBD1. Germline CDR1 and CDR2: SGHAT and FQNNGV. J was trimmed by 9 bases and V by 6 bases; bases with no gene match: 15. The CDR3 loop spans 15 amino acids. This CDR3 reads CASSSQGAEHTLQYF. DNA for the CDR3: TGTGCCAGCAGTTCACAGGGGGCGGAGCACACCTTGCAGTACTTC.

This clonotype showed up many times. The chain carries TRBV19 and TRBJ1-2, with D perhaps matching TRBD1 (6 bases). Per the germline V gene, CDR1 is LNHDA and CDR2 is SQIVND (reference sequence). V lost 7 bases to trimming and J lost 5 bases, with 14 bases between them. The CDR3 consists of 13 residues. The CDR3 nucleotides read TGTGCCAGTATTCGGGGGCGCGGGTATGGCTACACCTTC. Encoded protein: CASIRGRGYGYTF. Full variable domain (missing parts from reference TRBV19 and TRBJ1-2): DGGITQSPKYLFRKEGQNVTLSCEQNLNHDAMYWYRQDPGQGLRLIYYSQIVNDFQKGDIAEGYSVSREKKESFPLTVTSAQKNPTAFYLCASIRGRGYGYTFGSGTRLTVV.

About this clonotype: A much larger clone sits a single nucleotide away, making a read error possible. The rearrangement joins TRBV11-2 to TRBJ1-3, with D unclear. The germline gives CDR1 SGHAT, CDR2 FQNNGV. The V and J ends lost 3 bases and 6 bases respectively, with 15 bases between them. The CDR3 consists of 15 residues. The chain's CDR3 is CASSFTQLAANTIYF. The CDR3 coding sequence is TGTGCCAGCAGCTTTACACAGCTAGCTGCAAACACCATATATTTT.

This clonotype was seen only a few times. The chain links TRBV29-1 to TRBJ2-2, with 7 bases matching TRBD2. The CDR3 is 13 amino acids. V was clipped by 6 bases and J by 5 bases; unmatched bases: 6. Germline assignment: CDR1 SQVTM and CDR2 ANQGSEA. The CDR3 region is CSVVRGGTGELFF. CDR3 coding DNA: TGCAGCGTGGTCCGGGGAGGGACCGGGGAGCTGTTTTTT.

This clonotype was seen a few times. V gene TRBV12-3 or TRBV12-4 combines with J gene TRBJ1-4; no reliable D call. The CDR3 has 16 residues. The ends were cut back, 6 bases at V and 5 bases at J, with 19 bases in the middle. The CDR3 region is CASSSIGPLLNEKLFF. Written as DNA, the CDR3 is TGTGCCAGCAGCTCCATCGGACCGCTCCTGAATGAAAAACTGTTTTTT.

The table lists this clonotype with a few counts. The chain employs TRBV19 and TRBJ2-7; a possible D gene is TRBD1 (6 bases). From germline, CDR1 is LNHDA and CDR2 SQIVND (reference sequence). Trimming took 1 base from V and 5 from J, leaving 18 bases between them. This CDR3 has 16 residues. Here the CDR3 DNA reads TGTGCCAGTAGTATAGCCTGGACAGTGGGTGGGGACGAGCAGTACTTC. Translation: CASSIAWTVGGDEQYF.

This clonotype has just a few counts. The CDR3 here is CASSYNGFGDAHEQYF. The CDR3 nucleotides are TGTGCCAGCAGTTACAATGGGTTCGGGGACGCCCACGAGCAGTACTTC. The J gene is TRBJ2-7, the V gene TRBV6-5; D might be TRBD1 or TRBD2, each matching 5 bases. Trimming pared 2 bases from V and 5 bases from J, leaving 19 bases between. Germline CDR1 is MNHEY and CDR2 is SVGAGI. The CDR3 runs 16 residues.

V gene TRBV9 combines with J gene TRBJ1-4, with TRBD1 matching 10 bases. CDR3 size: 17 residues. The V segment lost 3 bases and the J segment 1 base; nucleotides outside the gene matches: 6. Germline CDR1 SGDLS, CDR2 YYNGEE. The CDR3 region has the DNA TGTGCCAGCAGCGCGACAGGGGGCGGTTTAACTAATGAAAAACTGTTTTTT. This gives the protein CASSATGGGLTNEKLFF. Filled out from reference TRBV9 and TRBJ1-4, the complete variable domain reads DSGVTQTPKHLITATGQRVTLRCSPRSGDLSVYWYQQSLDQGLQFLIQYYNGEERAKGNILERFSAQQFPDLHSELNLSSLELGDSALYFCASSATGGGLTNEKLFFGSGTQLSVL.

This clonotype was seen repeatedly, ten times or more. V and J are TRBV20-1 and TRBJ2-5; 11 bases align to TRBD2. The V gene end was trimmed by 5 bases and the J gene end by 5 bases; junction bases not matched to a gene: 7. Germline V gene data show CDR1 as DFQATT and CDR2 as SNEGSKA (reference sequence). The CDR3 totals 14 residues. The CDR3 loop reads CSAPNLAGGETQYF. The CDR3, as DNA: TGCAGTGCTCCGAATTTAGCGGGAGGGGAGACCCAGTACTTC.

This clonotype was counted only a few times. This chain links TRBV28 with TRBJ2-5, with D possibly TRBD2 on 5 matching bases. The length of the CDR3 is 14 residues. Trimming pared 6 bases from V and 5 bases from J, leaving 16 bases between. Germline V CDR1 and CDR2: MDHEN, SYDVKM. The CDR3 sequence is CASSQNTRRETQYF. CDR3 coding DNA: TGTGCCAGCAGCCAAAACACCAGGAGGGAGACCCAGTACTTC.

Notes on this clonotype: At one end the junction does not follow the germline gene, possibly because of a read error. The chain employs TRBV7-3 and TRBJ1-2; D is undetermined. Germline lookup yields CDR1 SGHTA and CDR2 FQGTGA. This CDR3 has 15 amino acids. In DNA form, the CDR3 reads TGCGCCAGCAGCCAAGATTGGAGTCTTCGCTATGGCTACACCTTC. Protein: CASSQDWSLRYGYTF.

This clonotype showed up many times. V is TRBV7-9 and J is TRBJ1-6; D unresolved. CDR3 length equals 14 residues. Germline V gene sequence: CDR1 SEHNR, CDR2 FQNEAQ (reference sequence). V lost 2 bases to trimming and J lost 5 bases, with 7 bases between them. CDR3 coding DNA: TGTGCCAGCAGCTTAAAACGGGATAATTCACCCCTCCACTTT. It codes for CASSLKRDNSPLHF. The variable domain in full, completed from reference TRBV7-9 and TRBJ1-6, reads DTGVSQNPRHKITKRGQNVTFRCDPISEHNRLYWYRQTLGQGPEFLTYFQNEAQLEKSRLLSDRFSAERPKGSFSTLEIQRTEQGDSAMYLCASSLKRDNSPLHFGNGTRLTVT.